These 25 T cell receptor beta chains were all obtained from the same sample, sequenced in a study of T cells in women clearing cervical HPV infection (dated by TCRdb to between 2017 and 2018). The library was generated by the immunoSEQ multiplex PCR assay. TCRdb retrieved this table from immuneACCESS and kept in-frame rearrangements only. Not all clones are present; in checked studies, unresolved V genes account for under half, and no reason is known for the remainder. The table for this sample records about 35,000 clones. Roughly 1.6% of the sample is held by the ten biggest clonotypes. The specimen sequenced was blood buffy coat. The origin of the receptors is a woman between 18 and 69 years old with a cervical HPV16 infection that either progressed to CIN3+ or cleared (not recorded which).

About this clone: Read coverage stops 3 residues before the CDR3 terminus; the germline J gene supplies the remainder. The V call is TRBV12-3 or TRBV12-4, the J call TRBJ1-5; a weak D match, TRBD1 (6 bases). The CDR3 contains 15 residues. Trimming took off 5 bases at V and 1 base at J, with 12 bases between the two ends. CDR3 loop: CASSPLQGSNQPQHF. CDR3 DNA (partial): TGTGCCAGCAGTCCCCTTCAGGGGAGCAATCAGCCC.

As for this clone: The CDR3 is cut off 3 residues early in the read; its end comes from the germline J gene. The rearrangement links TRBV30 to TRBJ1-5; TRBD1 agrees at 11 bases. Looked up from germline, CDR1 is GTSNPN and CDR2 is SVGIG (reference sequence). The V gene end was trimmed by 5 bases and the J gene end by 7 bases; junction bases not matched to a gene: 10. The CDR3 covers 15 residues. CDR3 DNA (partial): TGTGCCTGGGGACCAGGACAGGGGGCAGGACAGCCC. Its protein product is CAWGPGQGAGQP. From start to end, the CDR3 is CAWGPGQGAGQPQHF.

CDR3 sequence reads: CSARDERRKWSGLETQYF. Incomplete CDR3 DNA: TGCAGTGCTAGAGATGAGCGGCGCAAATGGTCGGGACTAGAGACG. The chain recombines TRBV20-1 with TRBJ2-3; TRBD2 aligns across 8 bases. The read gets to within 3 residues of the CDR3 end, and the germline J gene fills in the rest. The germline gives CDR1 DFQATT, CDR2 SNEGSKA (reference sequence). The CDR3 consists of 18 residues.

As to this clone: The read comes to an end 3 residues before the CDR3 does, leaving the germline J gene to fill in the end. The chain uses TRBV5-4 and TRBJ1-1; 7 bases map to TRBD1. CDR3 length: 15 residues. CDR1 and CDR2 from the germline V gene are SGHNT and YYREEE (reference sequence). CDR3 DNA (partial): TGTGCCAGCAGTCCCGGTAACACAGGGGCAGAGGGC. It yields the protein CASSPGNTGAEG. The CDR3 as a whole reads CASSPGNTGAEGAFF.

Concerning this clone itself: From the germline J gene comes the end of the CDR3, since the read stops 3 residues before it. V gene TRBV2 combines with J gene TRBJ2-5; 11 nucleotides match TRBD2. Germline-derived CDR1 and CDR2 are SNHLY and FYNNEI. CDR3 size: 14 residues. V lost 6 bases to trimming and J lost 5 bases; unmatched junction nucleotides: 5. The DNA read from the CDR3 is TGTGCCAGCAGCCCTAGCGGGAGGCCTGAGACC. It encodes CASSPSGRPET. The whole CDR3 protein is CASSPSGRPETQYF.

Worth noting for this clone: The CDR3 goes on 3 residues after the read ends, and that part is filled in from the germline J gene. The chain has TRBV27 and TRBJ2-1; D is ambiguous. Germline values: CDR1 MNHEY, CDR2 SMNVEV (reference sequence). Trimming pared 5 bases from V and 4 bases from J, leaving 12 bases between. This CDR3 has 14 residues. CDR3 DNA (partial): TGTGCCAGCAGTCGACCAGACTCGTACAATGAG. As protein: CASSRPDSYNE. From start to end, the CDR3 is CASSRPDSYNEQFF.

For this clone: The read gets to within 3 residues of the CDR3 end, and the germline J gene fills in the rest. The chain combines TRBV6-2 or TRBV6-3 with TRBJ2-5, with 8 bases lining up with TRBD2. Germline V gives CDR1 MNHEY, CDR2 SVGEGT. V shed 8 bases, J shed 4 bases, and the junction held 6 bases outside the gene matches. The CDR3 has 13 amino acids. The covered CDR3 bases are TGTGCCAGCCGGGGGGGTGGGAGAGAGACC. Translating it yields CASRGGGRET. Given in full, the CDR3 is CASRGGGRETQYF.

For this clone: The CDR3 end lies 3 residues beyond the end of the read and is filled in from the germline J gene. V gene TRBV18 combines with J gene TRBJ1-2, with TRBD1 matching 8 bases. The length of the CDR3 is 13 residues. Germline CDR1 KGHSH, CDR2 LQKENI. Incomplete CDR3 DNA: TGTGCCAGCTCACAAACAGGGGGGGACGAC. It is translated as CASSQTGGDD. The entire CDR3 protein is CASSQTGGDDYTF.

About this clone: The CDR3 is cut off 3 residues early in the read; its end comes from the germline J gene. The gene calls are TRBV20-1 and TRBJ2-2; D possibly corresponds to TRBD2 (5 bases). Germline CDR1 and CDR2: DFQATT and SNEGSKA (reference sequence). CDR3 length: 14 amino acids. The CDR3 sequence is CSAALGGTNEKLFF. CDR3 DNA, as far as it was read: TGCAGTGCTGCTCTAGGAGGCACTAATGAAAAG.

On this clone: The read ends 3 residues early relative to the CDR3; the germline J gene fills the gap. The genes are TRBV7-9 and TRBJ2-5; D is perhaps TRBD1 (5 bases). Germline values: CDR1 SEHNR, CDR2 FQNEAQ (reference sequence). V dropped 4 bases and J dropped 3 bases, with 12 bases sitting between them. The CDR3 covers 14 residues. This CDR3 reads CASSSDRAKETQYF. The CDR3 DNA, read in part, is TGTGCCAGCAGCTCAGACAGAGCCAAAGAGACC. Full variable domain (missing parts from reference TRBV7-9 and TRBJ2-5): DTGVSQNPRHKITKRGQNVTFRCDPISEHNRLYWYRQTLGQGPEFLTYFQNEAQLEKSRLLSDRFSAERPKGSFSTLEIQRTEQGDSAMYLCASSSDRAKETQYFGPGTRLLVL.

For this clone: The CDR3 is cut off 3 residues early in the read; its end comes from the germline J gene. The rearrangement joins TRBV19 to TRBJ1-4; TRBD1 might be the D (5 bases). The CDR3 length is 16 residues. Germline V CDR1 and CDR2: LNHDA, SQIVND (reference sequence). The CDR3 spells CASSIQVSSGANVLFF. CDR3 DNA, as far as it was read: TGTGCCAGTAGTATACAGGTCAGCTCTGGGGCCAACGTA.

For this clone: The read comes to an end 3 residues before the CDR3 does, leaving the germline J gene to fill in the end. This chain uses TRBV5-8 with TRBJ2-1, with a possible D match to TRBD1 (6 bases). Trimming removed 4 bases from V and 5 bases from J, with 10 bases in between. The germline V gene has CDR1 SGHTS and CDR2 YDEGEE. This CDR3 contains 13 residues. The part of the CDR3 DNA that was read is TGTGCCAGCAGCCTATACAGGGACAATGAG. Protein sequence: CASSLYRDNE. The complete CDR3 reads CASSLYRDNEQFF.

Concerning this clone itself: The missing CDR3 end, 3 residues past where the read stops, is filled in from the germline J gene. The chain combines TRBV20-1 with TRBJ2-1, with 9 bases that match TRBD2. With V trimmed by 5 bases and J by 7 bases, 9 bases remained unmatched. The CDR3 length is 14 residues. Per germline, CDR1 DFQATT and CDR2 SNEGSKA (reference sequence). The CDR3 sequence is CSALPGLATNEQFF. The sequenced part of the CDR3 DNA is TGCAGTGCTTTACCGGGACTAGCAACGAATGAG.

A remark on this clone: The read comes to an end 3 residues before the CDR3 does, leaving the germline J gene to fill in the end. This chain links TRBV7-2 with TRBJ2-2; a weak D match, TRBD2 (5 bases). Germline V lookup: CDR1 SGHTA, CDR2 FQGNSA. The CDR3 runs 16 residues. The CDR3 spells CASSSAPSVNGEKLFF. Incomplete CDR3 DNA: TGTGCCAGCAGCTCAGCTCCATCAGTAAACGGGGAAAAG.

Partial CDR3 DNA: TGTGCCAGCAGTGAAATACTTCTTTTTGCTGATACTAACTATGGC. The encoded protein is CASSEILLFADTNYG. The CDR3, in full, reads CASSEILLFADTNYGYTF. The chain carries TRBV6-1 and TRBJ1-2; D is unresolved. With the read ending 3 residues before the CDR3 end, the germline J gene is used to fill in that end. Germline V gene lookup returns CDR1 MNHNS and CDR2 SASEGT. Trimming left V 2 bases short and J 0 bases short, with 19 bases between. CDR3 length equals 18 residues.

With regard to this clone: The read finishes 3 residues shy of the CDR3 end, and the germline J gene is used to complete it. J is TRBJ1-1 and V is TRBV19, with D perhaps TRBD1 (6 bases). The germline V gene has CDR1 LNHDA and CDR2 SQIVND (reference sequence). The CDR3 spans 14 residues. Trimming took 7 bases from V and 3 from J, leaving 15 bases between them. The CDR3 protein is CASTIRAGDTEAFF. The CDR3 bases that were read are TGTGCCAGTACCATAAGAGCAGGGGACACTGAA.

A note on this clone: From the germline J gene comes the end of the CDR3, since the read stops 3 residues before it. The chain employs TRBV12-3 or TRBV12-4 and TRBJ2-3; 7 positions match TRBD2. With 3 bases clipped from V and 0 bases from J, the junction kept 6 bases outside the gene matches. The CDR3 spans 16 residues. Incomplete CDR3 DNA: TGTGCCAGCAGTTTCTCAAGCGGGGCTAGCACAGATACG. Its protein is CASSFSSGASTDT. The whole CDR3 sequence reads CASSFSSGASTDTQYF.

Notes on this clone: The CDR3 end falls 3 residues outside the read, so it is completed with the germline J gene. The same CDR3 can be traced to other DNA sequences in this sample. V usage is TRBV20-1 and J usage is TRBJ1-2, with 7 bases aligning to TRBD1. This CDR3 spans 11 amino acids. The germline gives CDR1 DFQATT, CDR2 SNEGSKA (reference sequence). CDR3 residues: CSANDREGYTF. Incomplete CDR3 DNA: TGCAGTGCTAACGACAGGGAAGGA.

On this clone: Coverage ceases 3 residues before the CDR3 finishes, and the germline J gene fills in the end. The chain recombines TRBV20-1 with TRBJ2-2; 8 bases line up with TRBD2. Germline trimming cut 1 base from V and 2 bases from J; bases unmatched to any gene: 15. The CDR3 has 19 amino acids. Germline values: CDR1 DFQATT, CDR2 SNEGSKA (reference sequence). The CDR3 here is CSARGETSATYLNTGELFF. CDR3 DNA, as far as it was read: TGCAGTGCTAGAGGTGAGACTAGCGCGACCTATCTTAACACCGGGGAG.

Of note for this clone: The sequenced fragment ends 3 residues before the CDR3 boundary, so the rest is inferred from the germline J gene. The genes are TRBV5-4 and TRBJ2-5; maybe TRBD1 (6 bases). Germline V lookup: CDR1 SGHNT, CDR2 YYREEE (reference sequence). Trimming pared 0 bases from V and 2 bases from J, leaving 11 bases between. This CDR3 has 15 amino acids. This chain's CDR3 is CASSLDGTKQETQYF. The DNA read from the CDR3 is TGTGCCAGCAGCTTGGACGGGACAAAGCAAGAGACC.

Remarks on this clone: The CDR3 extends 3 residues past the end of the read, so its final part is completed from the germline J gene. This rearrangement joins TRBV2 to TRBJ2-1; TRBD2 matches at 14 bases. Germline V gives CDR1 SNHLY, CDR2 FYNNEI. Trimming took 6 bases from V and 2 from J; bases not matched to a gene: 6. This CDR3 contains 17 residues. CDR3 DNA (partial): TGTGCCAGCAGAGGGACTAGCGGGAGTCTTGCCTACAATGAG. Its translation is CASRGTSGSLAYNE. In full, the CDR3 reads CASRGTSGSLAYNEQFF.

On this clone: With the read ending 3 residues before the CDR3 end, the germline J gene is used to fill in that end. The J gene is TRBJ2-3, the V gene TRBV6-2 or TRBV6-3; no definite D call. Between the trimmed V and J ends, which lost 5 bases and 5 bases, there was a span of 8 bases. The CDR3 loop spans 12 amino acids. CDR1 is MNHEY, CDR2 SVGEGT, per germline. The CDR3 loop is CASSPTGDTQYF. CDR3 bases read: TGTGCCAGCAGTCCCACTGGAGATACG.

A remark on this clone: The sequenced fragment ends 3 residues before the CDR3 boundary, so the rest is inferred from the germline J gene. V gene TRBV20-1 combines with J gene TRBJ1-1, with a weak D call TRBD1 (5 bases). The CDR3 runs 14 residues. Looked up from germline, CDR1 is DFQATT and CDR2 is SNEGSKA (reference sequence). Trimming removed 2 bases from V and 0 bases from J, with 10 bases in between. CDR3 region: CSARPTVMNTEAFF. CDR3 DNA, as far as it was read: TGCAGTGCTAGACCGACAGTCATGAACACTGAA.

Turning to this clone: The read ends 3 residues early relative to the CDR3; the germline J gene fills the gap. The V gene is TRBV28, the J gene TRBJ2-7; possibly TRBD1 for D (6 bases). V shed 1 base and J shed 1 base, with 23 bases lying between them. Per the germline V gene, CDR1 is MDHEN and CDR2 is SYDVKM. This CDR3 has 19 amino acids. The sequenced CDR3 bases are TGTGCCAGCAGTTTATCCCCAATTGTAAGGGCAGGGGTGTCCTACGAG. Its translation is CASSLSPIVRAGVSYE. From start to end, the CDR3 is CASSLSPIVRAGVSYEQYF.

A remark on this clone: The CDR3 end is not reached by the read, which stops 3 residues before it; the germline J gene fills it in. The chain combines TRBV28 with TRBJ1-6; possible D gene TRBD1, 5 bases. The CDR3 covers 14 residues. Per the germline V gene, CDR1 is MDHEN and CDR2 is SYDVKM. Trimming pared 5 bases from V and 5 bases from J, leaving 10 bases between. The sequenced part of the CDR3 DNA is TGTGCCAGCAGTCTATCAGGGAATAATTCACCC. It encodes CASSLSGNNSP. The full CDR3 reads CASSLSGNNSPLHF.